The 18 T cell receptor beta chains below all came from one sample that was sequenced in a study of blood T cell repertoires in COVID-19. Only in-frame clones appear in the TCRdb table, and some are missing; sequencing was by immunoSEQ multiplex PCR. The table shows 120,000 to 150,000 clones, with around 85% occurring only once. Sequenced input: peripheral blood. All receptors derive from a woman aged 40 to 50 with active or convalescent COVID-19.

The chain uses TRBV19 and TRBJ1-2; perhaps TRBD1 as D (6 bases). Deletions cut 3 bases from V and 2 bases from J, with 16 bases between. Germline assignment: CDR1 LNHDA and CDR2 SQIVND (reference sequence). The CDR3 loop spans 16 amino acids. CDR3 region: CASSMKGGLWNYGYTF. For the CDR3, the DNA is TGTGCCAGTAGTATGAAGGGGGGGCTTTGGAACTATGGCTACACCTTC.

This chain links TRBV2 with TRBJ1-1, with TRBD1 matching over 9 bases. The CDR3 consists of 14 residues. From germline, CDR1 is SNHLY and CDR2 FYNNEI. V dropped 10 bases and J dropped 6; count of bases not matched to a gene: 12. CDR3 residues: CAIKTGTGWAEAFF. CDR3 DNA: TGTGCCATTAAAACCGGGACAGGGTGGGCTGAAGCTTTCTTT.

This clone came up once. The same CDR3 also results from other DNA sequences found in this sample. This sequence joins TRBV30 and TRBJ1-5; 11 bases fit TRBD1. Trimming took 5 bases from V and 7 from J; bases not matched to a gene: 4. Germline V gene lookup returns CDR1 GTSNPN and CDR2 SVGIG (reference sequence). This CDR3 contains 13 residues. As DNA, the CDR3 is TGTGCCTGGGCGGGACAGGGGGGCCAGCCCCAGCATTTT. The encoded protein is CAWAGQGGQPQHF. The full variable domain, its missing parts supplied by reference TRBV30 and TRBJ1-5, is SQTIHQWPATLVQPVGSPLSLECTVEGTSNPNLYWYRQAAGRGLQLLFYSVGIGQISSEVPQNLSASRPQDRQFILSSKKLLLSDSGFYLCAWAGQGGQPQHFGDGTRLSIL.

This chain's CDR3 is CASSRGSGGPNYEQYF. Here the CDR3 DNA reads TGTGCCAGCAGCCGCGGAAGCGGGGGGCCTAACTACGAGCAGTACTTC. V is TRBV5-5 and J is TRBJ2-7; 9 bases align to TRBD2. Trimming removed 4 bases from V and 3 bases from J; junction bases left unmatched: 11. CDR1 is SGHKS, CDR2 YYEKEE, per germline (reference sequence). The CDR3 length is 16 residues.

This chain connects TRBV5-1 to TRBJ1-2; TRBD1 agrees at 7 bases. J was trimmed by 8 bases and V by 4 bases; bases with no gene match: 11. The CDR3 covers 14 residues. Looked up from germline, CDR1 is SGHRS and CDR2 is YFSETQ. The CDR3, as DNA: TGCGCCAGCAGCCCCTCCCTCGGGACAGCGGGCTACACCTTC. Residues: CASSPSLGTAGYTF.

The chain carries TRBV6-6 and TRBJ1-5; unclear D gene. The CDR3 totals 16 residues. Germline loops: CDR1 MNHNY, CDR2 SVGAGI (reference sequence). V lost 5 bases and J 9 bases, leaving 23 bases between the germline ends. The CDR3 DNA is TGTGCCAGCAGTCGAAAGCCCCGGGGAAGTATAGGGCCCCAGCATTTT. Its protein is CASSRKPRGSIGPQHF.

The V and J genes are TRBV5-1 and TRBJ1-2; perhaps TRBD1 as D (6 bases). The V gene's germline CDR1 is SGHRS and CDR2 YFSETQ. V lost 4 bases and J 8 bases, leaving 21 bases between the germline ends. CDR3 length: 15 residues. This CDR3 reads CASSPNRQDPGGYTF. The CDR3 DNA reads as TGCGCCAGCAGCCCCAACCGACAGGACCCAGGGGGCTACACCTTC.

This clone was seen once. The chain combines TRBV25-1 with TRBJ1-1; 9 nucleotides agree with TRBD1. The CDR3 loop spans 15 amino acids. Germline V gene data show CDR1 as MGHDK and CDR2 as SYGVNS. J gave up 4 bases and V 3 bases, and 6 bases lay outside the gene matches. The CDR3 nucleotides are TGTGCCAGCAGTGATGTGACAGGGGGGCGCACTGAAGCTTTCTTT. This encodes CASSDVTGGRTEAFF.

The V and J genes are TRBV19 and TRBJ2-1, with 7 positions matching TRBD1. The CDR3 runs 15 residues. V trimming: 3 bases; J trimming: 7 bases; junction bases outside the gene matches: 9. Germline V gene data show CDR1 as LNHDA and CDR2 as SQIVND (reference sequence). CDR3 sequence: CASSIGTWDRNEQFF. The CDR3 nucleotides read TGTGCCAGTAGTATCGGTACCTGGGACAGAAATGAGCAGTTCTTC.

The chain recombines TRBV27 with TRBJ1-2, with D perhaps matching TRBD1 (6 bases). Germline V CDR1 and CDR2: MNHEY, SMNVEV (reference sequence). Trimming took 6 bases from V and 3 from J, leaving 14 bases between them. The CDR3 sequence is 14 residues long. CDR3 protein: CASSISGDDYGYTF. The CDR3 DNA sequence: TGTGCCAGCAGCATTTCAGGGGACGACTATGGCTACACCTTC.

The rearrangement links TRBV9 to TRBJ1-6; D is ambiguous. The CDR3 is 15 residues long. CDR1 is SGDLS, CDR2 YYNGEE, per germline. Deletions cut 4 bases from V and 0 bases from J, with 8 bases between. The CDR3 sequence: CASSQTSSYNSPLHF. The CDR3 DNA sequence: TGTGCCAGCAGCCAGACAAGCTCCTATAATTCACCCCTCCACTTT.

V and J are TRBV10-1 and TRBJ1-2; D is unclear. Germline-derived CDR1 and CDR2 are WNHNN and SYGVQD (reference sequence). The CDR3 length is 12 residues. Trimming cost V 3 bases and J 1 base, with 3 bases left between them. The CDR3 loop reads CASSDSNYGYTF. The CDR3 nucleotides read TGCGCCAGCAGTGACAGTAACTATGGCTACACCTTC.

The J gene is TRBJ1-1, the V gene TRBV5-8; 7 bases line up with TRBD1. With V trimmed by 6 bases and J by 0 bases, 17 bases remained unmatched. Germline lookup yields CDR1 SGHTS and CDR2 YDEGEE. There are 18 residues in the CDR3. CDR3 nucleotides: TGTGCCAGCATCGTCGGACAGGACCATCCGACCTTGAACACTGAAGCTTTCTTT. Amino acids: CASIVGQDHPTLNTEAFF. Based on the CDR3 plus reference TRBV5-8 and TRBJ1-1, the full variable domain is EAGVTQSPTHLIKTRGQQATLRCSPISGHTSVYWYQQALGLGLQFLLWYDEGEERNRGNFPPRFSGRQFPNYSSELNVNALELEDSALYLCASIVGQDHPTLNTEAFFGQGTRLTVV.

In its sample, this clone was seen a few times. This chain joins TRBV28 and TRBJ1-2; D is possibly TRBD1 (6 bases). V dropped 7 bases and J dropped 2 bases, with 14 bases sitting between them. This CDR3 is built from 14 residues. Germline CDR1 and CDR2: MDHEN and SYDVKM. The CDR3 sequence: CASKAGARNYGYTF. The CDR3, as DNA: TGTGCCAGCAAGGCAGGGGCGAGGAACTATGGCTACACCTTC.

The chain is built from TRBV5-4 and TRBJ1-1; tentatively, D is TRBD1 (6 bases). Germline V gene sequence: CDR1 SGHNT, CDR2 YYREEE (reference sequence). Trimming stripped 5 bases from V and 0 bases from J, with 11 bases between. There are 14 residues in the CDR3. Here the CDR3 reads CASSARDMNTEAFF. The CDR3 bases are TGTGCCAGCAGTGCCCGGGACATGAACACTGAAGCTTTCTTT. Supplemented by reference TRBV5-4 and TRBJ1-1, the full variable domain reads ETGVTQSPTHLIKTRGQQVTLRCSSQSGHNTVSWYQQALGQGPQFIFQYYREEENGRGNFPPRFSGLQFPNYSSELNVNALELDDSALYLCASSARDMNTEAFFGQGTRLTVV.

V and J are TRBV7-9 and TRBJ1-3, with 9 bases matching TRBD1. This CDR3 has 14 amino acids. The V gene end was trimmed by 5 bases and the J gene end by 4 bases; junction bases not matched to a gene: 3. Germline assignment: CDR1 SEHNR and CDR2 FQNEAQ (reference sequence). This CDR3 reads CASSGDRAGNTIYF. CDR3 DNA sequence: TGTGCCAGCAGCGGGGACAGGGCCGGAAACACCATATATTTT.

The chain combines TRBV19 with TRBJ2-1; the match to TRBD1 covers 11 bases. The germline gives CDR1 LNHDA, CDR2 SQIVND (reference sequence). V was clipped by 3 bases and J by 10 bases; unmatched bases: 8. The CDR3 totals 15 residues. CDR3: CASSMGQGGGFEQFF. The CDR3 region has the DNA TGTGCCAGTAGTATGGGACAGGGGGGTGGGTTCGAGCAGTTCTTC.

This clone was found many times. V gene TRBV2 combines with J gene TRBJ1-1, with no clear D. Trimming stripped 4 bases from V and 4 bases from J, with 10 bases between. This CDR3 is built from 13 residues. The germline V gene has CDR1 SNHLY and CDR2 FYNNEI. In DNA, the CDR3 is TGTGCCAGCAGTGCTGGTGAGGGCACTGAAGCTTTCTTT. Translated, it gives CASSAGEGTEAFF.